These T cell receptor beta chains were read from a single sample in a study of T-cell reconstitution after alpha-beta-depleted transplantation in children. TCRdb reprocessed the PCR reads with MiXCR, giving one entry per CDR3 protein. This table has roughly 200,000 distinct CDR3 sequences, 8% to 9.5% appearing once. The specimen was PBMCs from the stem cell graft donor, collected from the stem cell graft. The receptors were gathered from a human donor who donated a stem cell graft to a child with acute lymphoblastic leukemia. The CDR3 runs from the conserved cysteine through the conserved F or W. D genes are given only for firm matches. Clone size is stated in some rows and not others, as once, few, many or a class when expanded.

v_gene	abundance	j_gene	d_gene	len	CDR3aa	CDR3nt
TRBV20-1	few	TRBJ1-2	.	12	CSARRTGSGYTF	TGCAGTGCTAGACGTACAGGTTCCGGCTACACCTTC
TRBV11-2	.	TRBJ1-5	.	13	CASSLGPSQPQHF	TGTGCCAGCAGCTTAGGCCCCAGTCAGCCCCAGCATTTT
TRBV20-1	few	TRBJ1-1	.	12	CSASRGGAEAFF	TGCAGTGCTAGCAGGGGAGGGGCTGAAGCTTTCTTT
TRBV20-1	few	TRBJ2-2	.	18	CSAKPLPPGGLNTGELFF	TGCAGTGCTAAACCCCTTCCCCCGGGGGGCCTAAACACCGGGGAGCTGTTTTTT
TRBV11-2	.	TRBJ2-1	.	14	CASSPAVFYNEQFF	TGTGCCAGCAGCCCCGCGGTGTTCTACAATGAGCAGTTCTTC
TRBV18	many	TRBJ2-6	.	13	CASSSQGANVLTF	TGTGCCAGCTCCTCCCAGGGGGCCAACGTCCTGACTTTC
TRBV2	.	TRBJ1-4	TRBD1	11	CASRTGSGLFF	TGTGCCAGCAGGACAGGGAGCGGGCTGTTTTTT
TRBV6-1	.	TRBJ2-1	TRBD2	15	CASRIAGTSYNEQFF	TGTGCCAGCAGAATAGCGGGAACCTCCTACAATGAGCAGTTCTTC
TRBV12-3/TRBV12-4	many	TRBJ2-3	TRBD2	16	CASSLMAGGLTDTQYF	TGTGCCAGCAGTTTGATGGCGGGGGGGCTCACAGATACGCAGTATTTT
TRBV10-3	few	TRBJ2-7	TRBD2	16	CASRGTSGGSSYEQYF	TGTGCCAGCCGGGGGACTAGCGGGGGGTCCTCCTACGAGCAGTACTTC
TRBV3-1	many	TRBJ2-1	TRBD2	16	CASSQLTSGTYNEQFF	TGTGCCAGCAGCCAATTGACTAGCGGTACCTACAATGAGCAGTTCTTC